A selection of T cell receptor beta chains follows, all from one sample in a study of blood T cell repertoires in COVID-19. TCRdb's table, derived via immunoSEQ multiplex PCR, lists solely in-frame clones and lacks some. The table lists roughly 250,000 clones, roughly 84% of them singletons, with approximately 15% in the top ten. Material: peripheral blood. All receptors derive from a person aged 65-85 years with COVID-19, enrolled during active disease. CDR3s include the opening cysteine and the closing phenylalanine or tryptophan. The order of the fields is V gene, J gene, clone size, D gene, CDR3 length, CDR3 protein, CDR3 DNA. A D gene is named only where the DNA matches it firmly. Size values are once, few and many counts, or a class for expanded clones, and some rows have none.

V: TRBV27
J: TRBJ2-4
size: .
D: TRBD1
length: 15
CDR3: CASTDRALAKNIQYF
DNA: TGTGCCAGCACGGACAGGGCATTAGCCAAAAACATTCAGTACTTC

V: TRBV28
J: TRBJ2-2
size: .
D: TRBD1
length: 15
CDR3: CASSFLKGAVGELFF
DNA: TGTGCCAGCAGTTTCTTAAAGGGGGCAGTCGGGGAGCTGTTTTTT

V: TRBV11-2
J: TRBJ2-5
size: .
D: TRBD1
length: 17
CDR3: CASSFFTRTGSRETQYF
DNA: TGTGCCAGCAGCTTTTTTACCCGGACAGGGTCACGGGAGACCCAGTACTTC

V: TRBV29-1
J: TRBJ1-1
size: once
D: .
length: 13
CDR3: CSVGGFGDTEAFF
DNA: TGCAGCGTTGGCGGTTTCGGGGACACTGAAGCTTTCTTT

V: TRBV7-9
J: TRBJ2-1
size: few
D: .
length: 13
CDR3: CASSLAPGDGQFF
DNA: TGTGCCAGCAGCTTAGCGCCGGGAGACGGGCAGTTCTTC

V: TRBV12-3/TRBV12-4
J: TRBJ2-4
size: .
D: .
length: 13
CDR3: CASSLGGQNIQYF
DNA: TGTGCCAGCAGTCTGGGGGGGCAAAACATTCAGTACTTC

V: TRBV30
J: TRBJ1-4
size: .
D: TRBD1
length: 12
CDR3: CAWNLDRPELFF
DNA: TGTGCCTGGAATTTGGACAGGCCCGAACTGTTTTTT

V: TRBV28
J: TRBJ1-4
size: .
D: TRBD1
length: 14
CDR3: CASSLGQRNEKLFF
DNA: TGTGCCAGCAGTTTGGGACAGCGAAATGAAAAACTGTTTTTT

V: TRBV9
J: TRBJ1-1
size: .
D: .
length: 15
CDR3: CASSGTPGGPTEAFF
DNA: TGTGCCAGCAGCGGCACCCCGGGAGGGCCAACTGAAGCTTTCTTT

V: TRBV5-1
J: TRBJ2-2
size: .
D: TRBD1
length: 16
CDR3: CASSPRGTANTGELFF
DNA: TGCGCCAGCAGCCCCCGAGGGACAGCGAACACCGGGGAGCTGTTTTTT

V: TRBV6-6
J: TRBJ2-1
size: .
D: .
length: 14
CDR3: CASSYPSSDNEQFF
DNA: TGTGCCAGCAGTTACCCCTCCTCCGACAATGAGCAGTTCTTC

V: TRBV6-5
J: TRBJ1-4
size: .
D: .
length: 13
CDR3: CASSPTGWEKLFF
DNA: TGTGCCAGCAGCCCCACAGGGTGGGAAAAACTGTTTTTT

V: TRBV7-2
J: TRBJ2-1
size: once
D: .
length: 17
CDR3: CASSPGALESSYNEQFF
DNA: TGTGCCAGCAGCCCCGGAGCTCTGGAGTCCTCCTACAATGAGCAGTTCTTC

V: TRBV20-1
J: TRBJ1-2
size: .
D: TRBD1
length: 15
CDR3: CSASYWTGSNYGYTF
DNA: TGCAGTGCTAGTTATTGGACAGGTTCTAACTATGGCTACACCTTC

V: TRBV6-1
J: TRBJ1-3
size: once
D: TRBD1
length: 15
CDR3: CASSEWTGSGNTIYF
DNA: TGTGCCAGCAGTGAATGGACAGGGTCTGGAAACACCATATATTTT

V: TRBV11-2
J: TRBJ2-1
size: .
D: .
length: 19
CDR3: CASSGRRGSGRAGYNEQFF
DNA: TGTGCCAGCAGCGGACGGAGGGGTAGTGGGAGAGCCGGATACAATGAGCAGTTCTTC

V: TRBV6-5
J: TRBJ2-7
size: .
D: .
length: 12
CDR3: CASSPGSYEQYF
DNA: TGTGCCAGCAGTCCGGGGTCCTACGAGCAGTACTTC

V: TRBV19
J: TRBJ2-5
size: .
D: TRBD2
length: 18
CDR3: CASSIGPPGLAGKETQYF
DNA: TGTGCCAGTAGTATCGGACCCCCGGGACTAGCGGGGAAGGAGACCCAGTACTTC

V: TRBV7-2
J: TRBJ2-2
size: few
D: TRBD2
length: 17
CDR3: CASSSPGTSGRTGELFF
DNA: TGTGCCAGCAGCTCGCCCGGGACTAGCGGGCGTACCGGGGAGCTGTTTTTT

V: TRBV28
J: TRBJ2-7
size: .
D: .
length: 15
CDR3: CASSDTRPLGYEQYF
DNA: TGTGCCAGCAGCGATACTAGACCGCTTGGCTACGAGCAGTACTTC

V: TRBV9
J: TRBJ1-1
size: .
D: TRBD1
length: 15
CDR3: CASSVVGGQGTEAFF
DNA: TGTGCCAGCAGCGTAGTAGGGGGCCAGGGCACTGAAGCTTTCTTT

V: TRBV28
J: TRBJ1-4
size: .
D: .
length: 17
CDR3: CASTPGFLFATNEKLFF
DNA: TGTGCCAGCACGCCAGGGTTTTTATTTGCAACTAATGAAAAACTGTTTTTT

V: TRBV12-3/TRBV12-4
J: TRBJ1-2
size: .
D: .
length: 13
CDR3: CASSFYRNYGYTF
DNA: TGTGCCAGCAGTTTCTACAGAAACTATGGCTACACCTTC